Here is one T cell receptor beta chain with its context. The data stem from a study of blood T cell repertoires in COVID-19. Germline CDR1 reads SGDLS; CDR2 reads YYNGEE. CDR3 size: 15 residues. Losses at the gene ends were 4 bases for V and 4 bases for J; bases not matched to a gene: 6. The protocol was immunoSEQ multiplex PCR, while the TCRdb copy is restricted to in-frame clones and leaves out a portion. The sample consists of 35,000 to 40,000 clones, nearly 90% of them appearing once. The source material was peripheral blood. The chain has TRBV9 and TRBJ1-3; 9 bases fit TRBD1. The receptor was isolated from a man aged 55 to 70 with COVID-19, enrolled during active disease. The CDR3 DNA sequence: TGTGCCAGCAGCCCACGACAGGGGGAAGGAAACACCATATATTTT. Its translation: CASSPRQGEGNTIYF.